These 13 T cell receptor beta chains were all obtained from the same sample, sequenced in a study of cytomegalovirus exposure and HLA in healthy donors (dated by TCRdb to the late 2010s). Library preparation was by the immunoSEQ multiplex PCR assay. For the multiplex PCR, a mixture combining 60 forward primers for TCR Vbeta segments and 13 reverse primers for TCR Jbeta segments was used. TCRdb carries this immuneACCESS record with in-frame sequences only. Its versions omit some clonotypes, under half of them owing to an unresolved V gene in the studies checked, with the rest unexplained. The sample records 170,000 or so clones, approximately 85% of which are singletons. Of the sample, 4.8% falls within the top ten clones. Material: PBMCs. The receptors derive from a girl aged 5 to 17 in good health and CMV-seropositive.

The V call is TRBV18, the J call TRBJ2-1, with D unclear. Germline V CDR1 and CDR2: KGHSH, LQKENI. CDR3 size: 14 residues. V lost 0 bases and J lost 6, with 9 bases in between. The CDR3 DNA is TGTGCCAGCTCACCACCAGGATCAGGCAATGAGCAGTTCTTC. Translation: CASSPPGSGNEQFF.

This clone was found once. The rearrangement joins TRBV7-8 to TRBJ1-4; 7 positions match TRBD1. Per the germline V gene, CDR1 is SGHVS and CDR2 is FQNEAQ. The CDR3 loop spans 15 amino acids. Germline trimming cut 6 bases from V and 6 bases from J; bases unmatched to any gene: 10. Here the CDR3 reads CASSPGQARDEKLFF. The CDR3 coding sequence is TGTGCCAGCAGTCCAGGACAGGCCAGGGATGAAAAACTGTTTTTT.

The V and J genes are TRBV30 and TRBJ1-2; 7 bases align to TRBD1. CDR1 is GTSNPN, CDR2 SVGIG, per germline (reference sequence). V trimming: 2 bases; J trimming: 4 bases; junction bases outside the gene matches: 4. The CDR3 loop spans 13 amino acids. The CDR3 sequence is CAWSRQGIYGYTF. DNA of the CDR3: TGTGCCTGGAGTAGACAGGGCATCTATGGCTACACCTTC.

The V and J genes are TRBV5-4 and TRBJ1-1; 8 bases align to TRBD1. The CDR3 consists of 15 residues. CDR1 and CDR2 (germline): SGHNT, YYREEE (reference sequence). The V segment lost 4 bases and the J segment 0 bases; nucleotides outside the gene matches: 5. The CDR3 nucleotides are TGTGCCAGCAGCATACGGACAGGGATGAACACTGAAGCTTTCTTT. Protein sequence: CASSIRTGMNTEAFF.

DNA for the CDR3: TGTGCCAGCAGCCTCATACGGGACAGGGGCCGACAATTCTATGGCTACACCTTC. It codes for CASSLIRDRGRQFYGYTF. The gene calls are TRBV9 and TRBJ1-2; TRBD1 matches at 10 bases. The germline CDR1 and CDR2 sequences are SGDLS and YYNGEE. The length of the CDR3 is 18 residues. V dropped 4 bases and J dropped 4; count of bases not matched to a gene: 16.

The rearrangement joins TRBV6-1 to TRBJ2-3; TRBD2 agrees at 8 bases. CDR1 is MNHNS and CDR2 is SASEGT in the germline V gene. J was trimmed by 0 bases and V by 4 bases; bases with no gene match: 3. This CDR3 spans 15 amino acids. CDR3 residues: CASSGERGSTDTQYF. The CDR3 DNA is TGTGCCAGCAGTGGTGAGCGGGGGAGCACAGATACGCAGTATTTT.

V is TRBV9 and J is TRBJ1-2; 7 bases map to TRBD1. Per the germline V gene, CDR1 is SGDLS and CDR2 is YYNGEE. The junction had 11 bases not matched to a gene; V was cut back by 6 bases and J by 6 bases. The CDR3 length is 14 residues. The CDR3 here is CASNFGTVVDGYTF. The DNA for the CDR3 is TGTGCCAGCAACTTTGGGACAGTAGTTGATGGCTACACCTTC.

This chain connects TRBV11-2 to TRBJ1-3; 10 bases are a match to TRBD1. Germline V lookup: CDR1 SGHAT, CDR2 FQNNGV. The V gene end was trimmed by 2 bases and the J gene end by 7 bases; junction bases not matched to a gene: 5. The CDR3 is 15 amino acids. CDR3 in DNA: TGTGCCAGCAGCTTATCCGGGACAGGGGAGAACACCATATATTTT. Translating gives CASSLSGTGENTIYF. Complete variable domain (other parts from reference TRBV11-2 and TRBJ1-3): EAGVAQSPRYKIIEKRQSVAFWCNPISGHATLYWYQQILGQGPKLLIQFQNNGVVDDSQLPKDRFSAERLKGVDSTLKIQPAKLEDSAVYLCASSLSGTGENTIYFGEGSWLTVV.

The chain links TRBV11-2 to TRBJ1-2, with TRBD1 matching 7 bases. CDR1 and CDR2 from the germline V gene are SGHAT and FQNNGV. Unmatched junction bases numbered 5, after V lost 3 bases and J lost 4 bases. This CDR3 has 14 residues. Here the CDR3 DNA reads TGTGCCAGCAGCTTTGGACAGGACAGCTATGGCTACACCTTC. Its protein product is CASSFGQDSYGYTF.

This rearrangement joins TRBV6-6 to TRBJ2-1; 8 bases match TRBD1. The germline CDR1 and CDR2 sequences are MNHNY and SVGAGI (reference sequence). J gave up 8 bases and V 5 bases, and 5 bases lay outside the gene matches. This CDR3 spans 13 amino acids. Here the CDR3 reads CASSDQQGDEQFF. In nucleotides, the CDR3 is TGTGCCAGCAGTGACCAACAGGGGGATGAGCAGTTCTTC.

The chain combines TRBV29-1 with TRBJ2-6, with D maybe TRBD1 (6 bases). CDR3 length: 13 residues. Germline V lookup: CDR1 SQVTM, CDR2 ANQGSEA. Between the trimmed V and J ends, which lost 7 bases and 4 bases, there was a span of 11 bases. In nucleotides, the CDR3 is TGCAGCGCAGGGGAAGGAGGGGCCAACGTCCTGACTTTC. Translation gives CSAGEGGANVLTF.

The chain is built from TRBV5-1 and TRBJ2-3; D possibly corresponds to TRBD1 (6 bases). The germline gives CDR1 SGHRS, CDR2 YFSETQ. The CDR3 loop spans 15 amino acids. V lost 0 bases to trimming and J lost 5 bases, with 13 bases between them. The CDR3, as DNA: TGCGCCAGCAGCTTGGTAGAGGGGGACGGAGATACGCAGTATTTT. Its protein is CASSLVEGDGDTQYF. The full variable domain, with the rest looked up from reference TRBV5-1 and TRBJ2-3, is KAGVTQTPRYLIKTRGQQVTLSCSPISGHRSVSWYQQTPGQGLQFLFEYFSETQRNKGNFPGRFSGRQFSNSRSEMNVSTLELGDSALYLCASSLVEGDGDTQYFGPGTRLTVL.

The chain employs TRBV9 and TRBJ2-1; 8 bases match TRBD1. Germline lookup yields CDR1 SGDLS and CDR2 YYNGEE. This CDR3 has 14 residues. J gave up 7 bases and V 0 bases, and 3 bases lay outside the gene matches. CDR3 DNA sequence: TGTGCCAGCAGCGTAGATACAGGGGGGAATGAGCAGTTCTTC. Its protein product is CASSVDTGGNEQFF.